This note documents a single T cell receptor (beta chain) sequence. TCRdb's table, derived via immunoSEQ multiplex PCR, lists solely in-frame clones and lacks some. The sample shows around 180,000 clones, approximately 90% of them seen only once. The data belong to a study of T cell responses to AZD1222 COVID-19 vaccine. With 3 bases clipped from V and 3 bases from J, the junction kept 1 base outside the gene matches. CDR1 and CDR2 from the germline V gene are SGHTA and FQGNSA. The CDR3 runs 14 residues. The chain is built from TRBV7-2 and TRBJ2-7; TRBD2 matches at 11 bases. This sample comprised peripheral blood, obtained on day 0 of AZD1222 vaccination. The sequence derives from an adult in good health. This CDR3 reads CASSFGTSGYEQYF. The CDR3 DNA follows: TGTGCCAGCAGCTTTGGGACTAGCGGCTACGAGCAGTACTTC.